The rows below give T cell receptor beta chains drawn from one sample of a study of beta chain features in type 1 diabetes. Clones were sequenced by immunoSEQ multiplex PCR, and TCRdb holds only the in-frame ones, with some missing. The top ten hold around 0.79% of the sample, which has about 16,000 clones, 55% to 75% seen once. The specimen was stem cell memory CD4+ T cells from blood. These receptors came from a man aged 25-45 years with type 1 diabetes. The CDR3 runs from the conserved cysteine through the conserved F or W. Fields, in order: J gene, V gene, clone size, D gene, CDR3 DNA, CDR3 protein. The D gene is left open where the match is weak. Some rows mark clone size as missing; the rest say once, few, many or name a class of expanded clone.

j_call: TRBJ2-5
v_call: TRBV25-1
clone_size: NA
d_call: TRBD1
cdr3_nt: TGTGCCAGCAGTATCGACAGGGAAGAGACCCAGTACTTC
cdr3_aa: CASSIDREETQYF

j_call: TRBJ1-1
v_call: TRBV6-6
clone_size: NA
d_call: NA
cdr3_nt: TGTGCCAGCAGTAAACATGGTCCGAACACTGAAGCTTTCTTT
cdr3_aa: CASSKHGPNTEAFF

j_call: TRBJ2-2
v_call: TRBV28
clone_size: NA
d_call: NA
cdr3_nt: TGTGCCAGCAGGTCACAGTCAACCGGGGAGCTGTTTTTT
cdr3_aa: CASRSQSTGELFF

j_call: TRBJ2-1
v_call: TRBV2
clone_size: NA
d_call: TRBD2
cdr3_nt: TGTGCCAGCAGTGAAAAGACTAGCAAAGTCAATGAGCAGTTCTTC
cdr3_aa: CASSEKTSKVNEQFF

j_call: TRBJ2-3
v_call: TRBV28
clone_size: NA
d_call: NA
cdr3_nt: TGTGCCAGCAGTGACATCAGGGGAGGCACAGATACGCAGTATTTT
cdr3_aa: CASSDIRGGTDTQYF

j_call: TRBJ2-4
v_call: TRBV29-1
clone_size: NA
d_call: TRBD1
cdr3_nt: TGCAGCGTTACTCCAGGGGGTGCCCACCGGGGCATTCAGTACTTC
cdr3_aa: CSVTPGGAHRGIQYF

j_call: TRBJ2-7
v_call: TRBV2
clone_size: NA
d_call: NA
cdr3_nt: TGTGCCAGCAGCAAGTACAGCTACGAGCAGTACTTC
cdr3_aa: CASSKYSYEQYF

j_call: TRBJ2-7
v_call: TRBV30
clone_size: NA
d_call: NA
cdr3_nt: TGTGCCTGGCGAACACAGGGTTACGAGCAGTACTTC
cdr3_aa: CAWRTQGYEQYF

j_call: TRBJ2-5
v_call: TRBV11-2
clone_size: few
d_call: TRBD2
cdr3_nt: TGTGCCAGCAGCTCGGGAGCGGGGGGGCAGGCAGAGACCCAGTACTTC
cdr3_aa: CASSSGAGGQAETQYF

j_call: TRBJ1-1
v_call: TRBV19
clone_size: once
d_call: NA
cdr3_nt: TGTGCCAGTAAGTGGCAGGACACTGAAGCTTTCTTT
cdr3_aa: CASKWQDTEAFF

j_call: TRBJ2-5
v_call: TRBV7-7
clone_size: NA
d_call: NA
cdr3_nt: TGTGCTAGCAGCTCGGACAGCCAAGAGACCCAGTACTTC
cdr3_aa: CASSSDSQETQYF

j_call: TRBJ1-2
v_call: TRBV6-5
clone_size: NA
d_call: NA
cdr3_nt: TGTGCCATCCGAGTTCGGGGCTACACCTTC
cdr3_aa: CAIRVRGYTF

j_call: TRBJ1-5
v_call: TRBV6-1
clone_size: few
d_call: TRBD1
cdr3_nt: TGTGCCAGCCACCAGACAGGGAGGAATCAGCCCCAGCATTTT
cdr3_aa: CASHQTGRNQPQHF

j_call: TRBJ1-6
v_call: TRBV25-1
clone_size: NA
d_call: NA
cdr3_nt: TGTGCCAGCACCGAGGGCGGCACAACTTATCTACCCCTCCACTTT
cdr3_aa: CASTEGGTTYLPLHF

j_call: TRBJ1-5
v_call: TRBV5-1
clone_size: NA
d_call: NA
cdr3_nt: TGCGCCAGCAGCTTGGGTCCGGATCAGCCCCAGCATTTT
cdr3_aa: CASSLGPDQPQHF

j_call: TRBJ1-1
v_call: TRBV2
clone_size: NA
d_call: NA
cdr3_nt: TGTGCCAGCAGTCGACAGGTGAACACTGAAGCTTTCTTT
cdr3_aa: CASSRQVNTEAFF

j_call: TRBJ2-1
v_call: TRBV7-8
clone_size: NA
d_call: TRBD1
cdr3_nt: TGTGCCAGTACCCAATCGACAGGGTGGTCCTACAATGAGCAGTTCTTC
cdr3_aa: CASTQSTGWSYNEQFF

j_call: TRBJ2-3
v_call: TRBV5-1
clone_size: few
d_call: TRBD2
cdr3_nt: TGCGCCAGCAGCTTGGAACTAGCGGGGGTTGGTACGCAGTATTTT
cdr3_aa: CASSLELAGVGTQYF

j_call: TRBJ2-1
v_call: TRBV5-1
clone_size: NA
d_call: NA
cdr3_nt: TGCGCCAGCAGCTCCGGGGGATCCCCGGATTCGGATGAGCAGTTCTTC
cdr3_aa: CASSSGGSPDSDEQFF

j_call: TRBJ1-1
v_call: TRBV29-1
clone_size: NA
d_call: NA
cdr3_nt: TGCAGCGTTGAAGTAGGGGTCAGCACTGAAGCTTTCTTT
cdr3_aa: CSVEVGVSTEAFF

j_call: TRBJ1-4
v_call: TRBV28
clone_size: NA
d_call: NA
cdr3_nt: TGTGCCAGCACTCACGGGCAGGGGACTGAAAAACTGTTTTTT
cdr3_aa: CASTHGQGTEKLFF

j_call: TRBJ2-5
v_call: TRBV11-2
clone_size: NA
d_call: NA
cdr3_nt: TGTGCCAGCAGCTTGGACAGAGGCAAGACCCAGTACTTC
cdr3_aa: CASSLDRGKTQYF

j_call: TRBJ1-1
v_call: TRBV5-1
clone_size: NA
d_call: NA
cdr3_nt: TGCGCCAGCAGCTTCGGTGGAGGGTTCACTGAAGCTTTCTTT
cdr3_aa: CASSFGGGFTEAFF

j_call: TRBJ1-1
v_call: TRBV5-1
clone_size: NA
d_call: TRBD1
cdr3_nt: TGCGCCAGCAGCCCCCGGACAGGGGGGGAAGCTTTCTTT
cdr3_aa: CASSPRTGGEAFF

j_call: TRBJ1-5
v_call: TRBV7-3
clone_size: NA
d_call: TRBD1
cdr3_nt: TGTGCCAGCAGCTTAGACAGGGACCAGCCCCAGCATTTT
cdr3_aa: CASSLDRDQPQHF

j_call: TRBJ2-7
v_call: TRBV11-1
clone_size: NA
d_call: NA
cdr3_nt: TGTGCCAGCAGCTTAGCGCAGGGTGCGCTCAGCTCCTACGAGCAGTACTTC
cdr3_aa: CASSLAQGALSSYEQYF

j_call: TRBJ2-7
v_call: TRBV11-2
clone_size: NA
d_call: NA
cdr3_nt: TGTGCCAGCAGCCACTACAGGGTAAGGAGCTACGAGCAGTACTTC
cdr3_aa: CASSHYRVRSYEQYF

j_call: TRBJ1-1
v_call: TRBV7-2
clone_size: NA
d_call: NA
cdr3_nt: TGTGCCAGCAGCTTATTCAAGAACACTGAAGCTTTCTTT
cdr3_aa: CASSLFKNTEAFF

j_call: TRBJ1-2
v_call: TRBV5-6
clone_size: NA
d_call: NA
cdr3_nt: TGTGCCAGCAGCTTAGGCGGGGGGAACTATGGCTACACCTTC
cdr3_aa: CASSLGGGNYGYTF